The source of this T cell receptor beta chain is a study of OX40 agonist ivuxolimab in advanced cancers. Across the whole study: A male proportion of about 80% was recorded, with mean age around 64 years and range roughly 20 to 90.

Concerning this clone: Antigen specificity is unknown. The junction and the germline gene differ at one end; a read error may be behind it.

People who had autoimmune disease history or systemic immunosuppression were excluded. Libraries were prepared by immunoSEQ multiplex PCR; TCRdb keeps only in-frame clonotypes and omits some of them. Of about 58,000 clones in the sample, under 90% were seen once. The germline V gene has CDR1 SSHAT and CDR2 FNYEAQ (reference sequence). CDR3 size: 15 residues. General observations from the study: In the 0.1-3.0 mg/kg groups, partial responders showed among the lowest expansion. With doses of 0.1 to 3.0 mg/kg, CD4+ and CD8+ blood T cells had undergone clonal expansion by week 6.

The gene calls are TRBV7-7 and TRBJ2-3, with 11 nucleotides matching TRBD2. This specimen was CD4+ or CD8+ T cells sorted from blood, taken in a trial of the OX40 agonist ivuxolimab. The source of this sequence is an adult with an advanced solid tumor such as melanoma, head and neck, liver or kidney cancer. DNA for the CDR3: TGTGCTAGCAGTGCCCAACTAGCGGGAGCAGATACGCAGTATTTT. It codes for CASSAQLAGADTQYF.